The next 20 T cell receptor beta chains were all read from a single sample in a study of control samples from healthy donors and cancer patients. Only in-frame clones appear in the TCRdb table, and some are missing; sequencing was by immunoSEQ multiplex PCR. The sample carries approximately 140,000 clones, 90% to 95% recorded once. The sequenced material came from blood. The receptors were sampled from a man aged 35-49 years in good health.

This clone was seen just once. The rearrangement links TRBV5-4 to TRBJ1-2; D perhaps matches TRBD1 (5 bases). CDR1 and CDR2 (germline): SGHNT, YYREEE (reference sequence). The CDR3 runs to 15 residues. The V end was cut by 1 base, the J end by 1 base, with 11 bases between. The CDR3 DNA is TGTGCCAGCAGCTTGCGGACACCAGATAACTATGGCTACACCTTC. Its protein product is CASSLRTPDNYGYTF.

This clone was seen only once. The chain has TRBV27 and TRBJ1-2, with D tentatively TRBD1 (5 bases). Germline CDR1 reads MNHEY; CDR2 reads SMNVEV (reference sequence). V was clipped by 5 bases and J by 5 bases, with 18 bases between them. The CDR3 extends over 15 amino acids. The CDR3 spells CASSRNSQGYYGYTF. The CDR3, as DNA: TGTGCCAGCAGTCGCAATTCCCAGGGATATTATGGCTACACCTTC.

CDR3 in amino acids: CASSVGGGGNQPQHF. In DNA, the CDR3 is TGTGCCAGCAGCGTAGGGGGGGGTGGCAATCAGCCCCAGCATTTT. The chain is built from TRBV9 and TRBJ1-5, with D perhaps TRBD1 (5 bases). V lost 0 bases and J 2 bases, leaving 9 bases between the germline ends. The CDR3 length is 15 residues. CDR1 and CDR2 (germline): SGDLS, YYNGEE.

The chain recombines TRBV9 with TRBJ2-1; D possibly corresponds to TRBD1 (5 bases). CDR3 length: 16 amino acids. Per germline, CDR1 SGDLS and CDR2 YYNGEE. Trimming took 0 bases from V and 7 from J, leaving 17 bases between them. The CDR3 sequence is CASSVAGQGFGNEQFF. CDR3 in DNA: TGTGCCAGCAGCGTAGCAGGGCAGGGCTTTGGTAATGAGCAGTTCTTC. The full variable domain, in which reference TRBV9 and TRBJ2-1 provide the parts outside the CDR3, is DSGVTQTPKHLITATGQRVTLRCSPRSGDLSVYWYQQSLDQGLQFLIQYYNGEERAKGNILERFSAQQFPDLHSELNLSSLELGDSALYFCASSVAGQGFGNEQFFGPGTRLTVL.

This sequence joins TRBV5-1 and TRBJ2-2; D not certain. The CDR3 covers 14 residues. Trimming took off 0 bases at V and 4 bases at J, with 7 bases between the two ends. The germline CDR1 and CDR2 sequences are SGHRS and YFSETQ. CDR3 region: CASSLGQSTGELFF. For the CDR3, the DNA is TGCGCCAGCAGCTTGGGACAAAGCACCGGGGAGCTGTTTTTT.

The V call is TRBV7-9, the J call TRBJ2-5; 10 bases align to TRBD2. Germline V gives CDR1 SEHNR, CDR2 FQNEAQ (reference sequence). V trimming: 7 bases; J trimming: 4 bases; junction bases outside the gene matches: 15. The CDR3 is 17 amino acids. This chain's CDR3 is CASTVTGPSGGGETQYF. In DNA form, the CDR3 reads TGTGCCAGCACCGTGACAGGGCCTAGCGGGGGAGGAGAGACCCAGTACTTC. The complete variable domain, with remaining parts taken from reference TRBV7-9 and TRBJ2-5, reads DTGVSQNPRHKITKRGQNVTFRCDPISEHNRLYWYRQTLGQGPEFLTYFQNEAQLEKSRLLSDRFSAERPKGSFSTLEIQRTEQGDSAMYLCASTVTGPSGGGETQYFGPGTRLLVL.

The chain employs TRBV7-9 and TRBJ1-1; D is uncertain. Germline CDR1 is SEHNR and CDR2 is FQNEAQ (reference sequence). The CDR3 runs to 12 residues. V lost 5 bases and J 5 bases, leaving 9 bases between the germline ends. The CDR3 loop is CASSPVGTEAFF. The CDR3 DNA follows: TGTGCCAGCAGCCCCGTCGGAACTGAAGCTTTCTTT. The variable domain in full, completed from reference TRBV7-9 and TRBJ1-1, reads DTGVSQNPRHKITKRGQNVTFRCDPISEHNRLYWYRQTLGQGPEFLTYFQNEAQLEKSRLLSDRFSAERPKGSFSTLEIQRTEQGDSAMYLCASSPVGTEAFFGQGTRLTVV.

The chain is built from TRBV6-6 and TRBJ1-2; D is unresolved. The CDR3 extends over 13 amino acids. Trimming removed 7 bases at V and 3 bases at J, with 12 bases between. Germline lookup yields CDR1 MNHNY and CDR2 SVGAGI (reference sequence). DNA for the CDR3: TGTGCCAGCAACCCGGACGGCTACTATGGCTACACCTTC. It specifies CASNPDGYYGYTF.

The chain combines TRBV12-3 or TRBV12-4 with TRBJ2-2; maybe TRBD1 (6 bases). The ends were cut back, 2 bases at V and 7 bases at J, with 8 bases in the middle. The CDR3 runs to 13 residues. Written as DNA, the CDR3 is TGTGCCAGCAGTTTACAGGGGTACGGGGAGCTGTTTTTT. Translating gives CASSLQGYGELFF.

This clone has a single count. CDR3 DNA sequence: TGCGCCAGCAGCCAATTTCAGGTCGGAGAGACCCAGTACTTC. Translating it yields CASSQFQVGETQYF. The chain carries TRBV4-1 and TRBJ2-5, with D uncertain. With 2 bases removed from V and 4 bases from J, the gap between germline ends came to 11 bases. This CDR3 has 14 amino acids. CDR1 and CDR2 (germline): MGHRA, YSYEKL.

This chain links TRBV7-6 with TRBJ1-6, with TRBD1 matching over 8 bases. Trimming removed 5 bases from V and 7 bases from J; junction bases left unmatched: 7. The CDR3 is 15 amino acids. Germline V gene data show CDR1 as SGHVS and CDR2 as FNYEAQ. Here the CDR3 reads CASSPRGQANSPLHF. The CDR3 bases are TGTGCCAGCAGCCCTCGGGGACAGGCAAATTCACCCCTCCACTTT.

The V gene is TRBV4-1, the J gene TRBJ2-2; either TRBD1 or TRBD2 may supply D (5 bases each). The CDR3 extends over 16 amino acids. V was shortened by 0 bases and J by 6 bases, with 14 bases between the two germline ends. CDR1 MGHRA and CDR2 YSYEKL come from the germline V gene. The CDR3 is CASSQEAKRGAGELFF. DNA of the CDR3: TGCGCCAGCAGCCAAGAAGCCAAACGGGGCGCCGGGGAGCTGTTTTTT.

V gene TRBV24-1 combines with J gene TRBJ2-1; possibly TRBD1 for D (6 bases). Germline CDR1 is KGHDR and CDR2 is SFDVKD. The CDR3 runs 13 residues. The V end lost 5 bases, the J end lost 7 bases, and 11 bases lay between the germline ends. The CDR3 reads CATSGQGRNEQFF. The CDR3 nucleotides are TGTGCCACCAGTGGCCAGGGGCGTAATGAGCAGTTCTTC.

The CDR3 loop is CASSLWDTTEAFF. CDR3 coding DNA: TGTGCCAGCAGTTTATGGGATACCACTGAAGCTTTCTTT. The rearrangement links TRBV12-3 or TRBV12-4 to TRBJ1-1, with D uncertain. Trimming left V 2 bases short and J 4 bases short, with 8 bases between. The CDR3 sequence is 13 residues long.

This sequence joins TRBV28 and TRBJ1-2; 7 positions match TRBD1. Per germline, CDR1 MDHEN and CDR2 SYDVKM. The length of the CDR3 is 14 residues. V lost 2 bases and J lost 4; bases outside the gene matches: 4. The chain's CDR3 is CASSLGRGPYGYTF. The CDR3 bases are TGTGCCAGCAGTTTAGGTAGGGGGCCCTATGGCTACACCTTC.

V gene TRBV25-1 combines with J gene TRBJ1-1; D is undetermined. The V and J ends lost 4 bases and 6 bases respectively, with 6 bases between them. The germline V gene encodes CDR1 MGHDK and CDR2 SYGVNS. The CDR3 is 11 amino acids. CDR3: CASSAGPEAFF. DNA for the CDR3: TGTGCCAGCAGTGCCGGTCCTGAAGCTTTCTTT.

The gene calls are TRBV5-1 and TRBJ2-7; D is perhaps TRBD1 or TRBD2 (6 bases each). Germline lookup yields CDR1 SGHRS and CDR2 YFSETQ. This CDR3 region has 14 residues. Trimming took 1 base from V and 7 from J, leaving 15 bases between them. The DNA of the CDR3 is TGCGCCAGCAGCTTGTTCGGCAGGGGAGGTGAGCAGTACTTC. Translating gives CASSLFGRGGEQYF.

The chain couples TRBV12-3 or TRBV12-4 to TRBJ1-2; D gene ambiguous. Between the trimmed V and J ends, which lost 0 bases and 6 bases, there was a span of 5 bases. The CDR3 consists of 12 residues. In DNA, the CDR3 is TGTGCCAGCAGTTTAGCAGTTAATGGCTACACCTTC. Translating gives CASSLAVNGYTF.

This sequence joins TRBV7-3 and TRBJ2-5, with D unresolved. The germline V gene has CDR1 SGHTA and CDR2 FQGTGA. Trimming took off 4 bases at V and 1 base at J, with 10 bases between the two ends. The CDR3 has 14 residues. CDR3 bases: TGTGCCAGCAGCTCCACTACCGGCCAAGAGACCCAGTACTTC. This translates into CASSSTTGQETQYF.

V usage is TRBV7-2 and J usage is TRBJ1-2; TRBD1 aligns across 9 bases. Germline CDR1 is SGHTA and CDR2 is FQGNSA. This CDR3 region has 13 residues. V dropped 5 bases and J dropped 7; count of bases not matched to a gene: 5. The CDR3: CASSAGQGRGYTF. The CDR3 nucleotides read TGTGCCAGCAGCGCGGGACAGGGTCGTGGCTACACCTTC.